Listed here is a single T cell receptor (beta chain). Its target is unknown. This record belongs to a study of cytomegalovirus exposure and HLA in healthy donors. Study-level information: Unique TCR beta sequences numbering over 100 million came from around 180 million T cells in an earlier analysis.

Primers for the PCR totalled 60 Vbeta and 13 Jbeta. Sequencing used immunoSEQ multiplex PCR; TCRdb keeps in-frame clones, though not all of them. This table lists 180,000 or so clones. Whole-study findings and limits: An assumption of roughly uniform sequencing depth across donors underlay the presence/absence analyses.

V lost 6 bases to trimming and J lost 6 bases, with 21 bases between them. The CDR3 runs to 16 residues. Per germline, CDR1 MNHNY and CDR2 SVGAGI (reference sequence). Sequences were obtained from PBMCs. The chain employs TRBV6-6 and TRBJ1-5; D unclear. The clonotype originates from a boy younger than 18 in good health and CMV-seronegative. The CDR3 sequence: CASRPGWPEEGQPQHF. For the CDR3, the DNA is TGTGCCAGCAGGCCCGGGTGGCCCGAGGAGGGTCAGCCCCAGCATTTT.